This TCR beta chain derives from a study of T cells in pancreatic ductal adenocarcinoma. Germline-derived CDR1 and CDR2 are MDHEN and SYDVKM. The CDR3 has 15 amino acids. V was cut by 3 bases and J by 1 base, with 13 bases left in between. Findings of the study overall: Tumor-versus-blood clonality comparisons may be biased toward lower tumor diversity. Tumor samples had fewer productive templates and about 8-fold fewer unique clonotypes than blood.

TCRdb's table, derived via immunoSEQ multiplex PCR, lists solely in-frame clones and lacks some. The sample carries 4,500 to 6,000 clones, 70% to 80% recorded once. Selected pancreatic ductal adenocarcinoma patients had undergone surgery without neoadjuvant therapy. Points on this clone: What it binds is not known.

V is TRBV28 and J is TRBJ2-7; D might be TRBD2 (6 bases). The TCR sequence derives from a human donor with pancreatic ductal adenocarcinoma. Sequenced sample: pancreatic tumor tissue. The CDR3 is CASSLGISGSYEQYF. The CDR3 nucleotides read TGTGCCAGCAGTTTGGGAATTAGCGGTTCCTACGAGCAGTACTTC.